This T cell receptor (beta chain) is from a study of T cells in localized non-small cell lung cancer. Study results and limitations: Greater blood T cell density accompanied longer overall survival. Adjacent uninvolved lung had the highest clonality, suggesting focused antigen responses. Adjacent lung tissue had a median around 57 of the top 100 clones found in the tumor.

Produced via immunoSEQ multiplex PCR; TCRdb's table is partial and in-frame only. The repertoire has around 35,000 clones, 93% of them found once; the top ten carry 7.9%. A note on this clone: Its antigen is not identified.

The V end was cut by 8 bases, the J end by 5 bases, with 13 bases between. CDR3 length equals 13 residues. Germline V gene data show CDR1 as LNHDA and CDR2 as SQIVND (reference sequence). The sample was peripheral blood, taken before any cancer treatment. The chain joins TRBV19 to TRBJ2-1, with D unresolved. This TCR derives from a female donor of 60 years or more with stage I lung adenocarcinoma. The CDR3 sequence is CASSRSNNNEQFF. As DNA, the CDR3 is TGTGCCAGTTCGAGGTCAAACAACAATGAGCAGTTCTTC.